The rows below give T cell receptor beta chains drawn from one sample of a study of blood T cell repertoires in COVID-19. Some clones are missing from TCRdb's copy, which holds only in-frame ones; the method was immunoSEQ multiplex PCR. This table holds fewer than 200,000 clones, 89% found once. The source material was peripheral blood. The origin of the receptors is a man between 18 and 29 years old who had recovered from COVID-19. CDR3s include the opening cysteine and the closing phenylalanine or tryptophan. Fields, in order: J gene, V gene, clone size, D gene, CDR3 protein, CDR3 DNA. The D gene is left open where the match is weak. Rows may omit the clone size; those that give it use once, few, many or a size class.

TRBJ2-1,TRBV19,NA,TRBD2,CASNPSGRAGEQFF,TGTGCCAGTAATCCTAGCGGGAGGGCCGGTGAGCAGTTCTTC
TRBJ2-2,TRBV27,few,NA,CASSQTVPTGELFF,TGTGCCAGCAGTCAGACAGTGCCCACCGGGGAGCTGTTTTTT
TRBJ2-7,TRBV2,NA,TRBD1,CASSRTGTGPYEQYF,TGTGCCAGCAGTCGAACCGGGACAGGGCCCTACGAGCAGTACTTC
TRBJ2-4,TRBV3-1/TRBV3-2,NA,NA,CASSQAKSGLAKNIQYF,TGTGCCAGCAGCCAGGCGAAAAGCGGCCTAGCCAAAAACATTCAGTACTTC
TRBJ1-3,TRBV28,NA,TRBD1,CASIRPPGQVGGNTIYF,TGTGCCAGCATACGCCCGCCGGGACAGGTGGGCGGAAACACCATATATTTT
TRBJ1-5,TRBV7-8,NA,NA,CASSPPGQPQHF,TGTGCCAGTAGCCCCCCGGGTCAGCCCCAGCATTTT
TRBJ2-3,TRBV7-9,NA,TRBD1,CASSFATGGRDTQYF,TGTGCCAGCAGCTTCGCTACAGGGGGAAGAGATACGCAGTATTTT
TRBJ2-7,TRBV29-1,NA,TRBD1,CSVSGQAIEQYF,TGCAGCGTTTCCGGACAGGCGATCGAGCAGTACTTC
TRBJ2-5,TRBV10-2,NA,TRBD2,CASSEWSLAGTLETQYF,TGCGCCAGCAGTGAGTGGAGTCTAGCGGGGACCCTAGAGACCCAGTACTTC
TRBJ2-1,TRBV24-1,NA,TRBD1,CATSDPGQGVGEQFF,TGTGCCACCAGTGACCCGGGACAGGGTGTAGGGGAGCAGTTCTTC
TRBJ2-5,TRBV19,NA,TRBD1,CASSVTGTGAWETQYF,TGTGCCAGTAGTGTTACCGGGACAGGGGCATGGGAGACCCAGTACTTC
TRBJ1-2,TRBV18,NA,TRBD1,CASSPPGQGANQFRGYTF,TGTGCCAGCTCACCACCGGGACAGGGGGCGAATCAGTTCAGGGGCTACACCTTC
TRBJ2-7,TRBV4-1,NA,NA,CASSHGILYEQYF,TGCGCCAGCAGCCACGGGATTCTCTACGAGCAGTACTTC
TRBJ2-4,TRBV19,NA,TRBD2,CASSILPGRSGRSIQYF,TGTGCCAGTAGTATCCTCCCCGGGAGGTCTGGGAGAAGCATTCAGTACTTC
TRBJ1-3,TRBV4-3,NA,NA,CASSQGVSGSGNTIYF,TGCGCCAGCAGCCAAGGCGTGAGCGGCTCTGGAAACACCATATATTTT
TRBJ2-1,TRBV24-1,NA,NA,CATSAHRDDNEQFF,TGTGCCACCAGTGCCCACAGGGACGATAATGAGCAGTTCTTC
TRBJ2-2,TRBV27,NA,NA,CASSLIQGTGELFF,TGTGCCAGCAGTCTCATACAGGGCACCGGGGAGCTGTTTTTT
TRBJ1-5,TRBV5-3,NA,TRBD1,CARSLRQGAHSNQPQHF,TGTGCCAGAAGCTTGAGACAGGGGGCCCATAGCAATCAGCCCCAGCATTTT
TRBJ2-1,TRBV25-1,NA,TRBD2,CASSDPGLAAEEQFF,TGTGCCAGCAGTGATCCGGGACTAGCGGCAGAAGAGCAGTTCTTC
TRBJ1-2,TRBV6-5,NA,TRBD1,CASTGGRYYGYTF,TGTGCCAGCACAGGGGGGAGGTACTATGGCTACACCTTC
TRBJ2-7,TRBV28,NA,TRBD1,CASVTGGRNEQYF,TGTGCCAGTGTGACAGGGGGCAGGAACGAGCAGTACTTC
TRBJ1-1,TRBV11-2,NA,NA,CASSLRERGNTEAFF,TGTGCCAGCAGCCTGCGTGAGCGGGGGAACACTGAAGCTTTCTTT
TRBJ1-2,TRBV3-1/TRBV3-2,few,NA,CASSLRAEGVQGYTF,TGTGCCAGCAGCCTAAGGGCGGAGGGTGTTCAGGGCTACACCTTC
TRBJ2-3,TRBV5-1,NA,TRBD2,CASSLDVAGADTQYF,TGCGCCAGCAGCTTGGACGTAGCGGGAGCAGATACGCAGTATTTT
TRBJ2-3,TRBV24-1,NA,NA,CATSDTKTATDTQYF,TGTGCCACCAGTGATACCAAGACAGCCACAGATACGCAGTATTTT
TRBJ1-1,TRBV3-1/TRBV3-2,NA,NA,CASSLGGGTEAFF,TGTGCCAGCAGCCTGGGGGGGGGTACTGAAGCTTTCTTT
TRBJ2-3,TRBV5-1,NA,TRBD1,CASSLPPRTGVVADTQYF,TGCGCCAGCAGCTTGCCTCCTCGGACAGGGGTTGTTGCAGATACGCAGTATTTT
TRBJ2-5,TRBV6-5,NA,TRBD2,CASRLAGYETQYF,TGTGCCAGCAGGCTAGCGGGCTACGAGACCCAGTACTTC
TRBJ2-7,TRBV9,NA,TRBD2,CASSPSGGEYYEQYF,TGTGCCAGCAGCCCCTCCGGGGGGGAGTACTACGAGCAGTACTTC
TRBJ2-5,TRBV27,once,TRBD1,CASSPRTGPRETQYF,TGTGCCAGCAGTCCAAGGACAGGGCCCAGGGAGACCCAGTACTTC
TRBJ2-7,TRBV18,NA,NA,CASSPWQGSSYEQYF,TGTGCCAGCTCACCTTGGCAGGGGAGCTCCTACGAGCAGTACTTC